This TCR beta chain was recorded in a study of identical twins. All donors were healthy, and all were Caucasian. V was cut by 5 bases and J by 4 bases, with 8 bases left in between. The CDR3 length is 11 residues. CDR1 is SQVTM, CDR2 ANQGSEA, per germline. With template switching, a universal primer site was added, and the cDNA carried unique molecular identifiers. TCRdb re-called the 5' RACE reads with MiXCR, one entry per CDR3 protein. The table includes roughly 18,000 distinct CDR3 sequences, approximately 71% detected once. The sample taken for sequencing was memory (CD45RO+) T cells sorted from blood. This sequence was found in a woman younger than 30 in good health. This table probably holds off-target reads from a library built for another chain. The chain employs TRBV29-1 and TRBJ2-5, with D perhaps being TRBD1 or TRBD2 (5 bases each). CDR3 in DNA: TGCAGCGTTTTTGGGGGAGAGACCCAGTACTTC. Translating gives CSVFGGETQYF.